These 21 T cell receptor beta chains were all obtained from the same sample, sequenced in a study of T cell responses to AZD1222 COVID-19 vaccine. Here immunoSEQ multiplex PCR was the method, and the copy in TCRdb shows in-frame clones only, minus some. The sample includes roughly 180,000 clones, approximately 92% seen only once; the top ten take under 1.1%. Sequencing was performed on peripheral blood, taken 28 days after the second dose of the MenACWY control vaccine. Source of these receptors: an adult who received the MenACWY meningococcal vaccine as a control.

The chain joins TRBV7-9 to TRBJ1-6; tentatively, D is TRBD1 (5 bases). Germline CDR1 is SEHNR and CDR2 is FQNEAQ (reference sequence). The CDR3 spans 14 residues. V gave up 5 bases and J gave up 8 bases, with 13 bases separating them. CDR3 nucleotide sequence: TGTGCCAGCAGCGGCGGGTGGGGGGATTCACCCCTCCACTTT. Amino acids: CASSGGWGDSPLHF.

CDR3 residues: CASSGQAKNIQYF. CDR3 DNA sequence: TGTGCCAGCAGCGGCCAAGCCAAAAACATTCAGTACTTC. This chain links TRBV7-2 with TRBJ2-4; D ambiguous. Between the trimmed V and J ends, which lost 5 bases and 0 bases, there was a span of 5 bases. CDR1 is SGHTA and CDR2 is FQGNSA in the germline V gene. This CDR3 has 13 residues.

The chain has TRBV5-1 and TRBJ1-1, with D perhaps TRBD1 (5 bases). The CDR3 has 12 amino acids. CDR1 is SGHRS and CDR2 is YFSETQ in the germline V gene. Trimming shortened V by 5 bases and J by 2 bases, and 7 bases separated the two germline ends. CDR3 nucleotide sequence: TGCGCCAGCAGGGGGGTAAACACTGAAGCTTTCTTT. Translation gives CASRGVNTEAFF.

As DNA, the CDR3 is TGTGCCAGCGTGACGGGGGACACCATCAAAAACATTCAGTACTTC. Translation: CASVTGDTIKNIQYF. V usage is TRBV7-9 and J usage is TRBJ2-4, with D perhaps matching TRBD1 or TRBD2 (6 bases each). The V and J ends lost 8 bases and 3 bases respectively, with 17 bases between them. Germline V gives CDR1 SEHNR, CDR2 FQNEAQ (reference sequence). The CDR3 has 15 amino acids. Full variable domain (remainder filled in from reference TRBV7-9 and TRBJ2-4): DTGVSQNPRHKITKRGQNVTFRCDPISEHNRLYWYRQTLGQGPEFLTYFQNEAQLEKSRLLSDRFSAERPKGSFSTLEIQRTEQGDSAMYLCASVTGDTIKNIQYFGAGTRLSVL.

V usage is TRBV5-4 and J usage is TRBJ1-1; 10 bases fit TRBD1. This CDR3 comprises 15 residues. Germline CDR1 SGHNT, CDR2 YYREEE (reference sequence). V was clipped by 0 bases and J by 5 bases; unmatched bases: 4. The DNA for the CDR3 is TGTGCCAGCAGCTTGGGTGGACAGGGGGGAACTGAAGCTTTCTTT. Its translation: CASSLGGQGGTEAFF.

V gene TRBV7-3 combines with J gene TRBJ2-7; D possibly corresponds to TRBD2 (5 bases). The V gene's germline CDR1 is SGHTA and CDR2 FQGTGA. The V end was cut by 2 bases, the J end by 1 base, with 6 bases between. The CDR3 runs to 13 residues. The CDR3 spells CASSLGLSYEQYF. CDR3 coding DNA: TGTGCCAGCAGCTTAGGACTTTCCTACGAGCAGTACTTC.

The chain recombines TRBV28 with TRBJ1-2, with TRBD1 matching 10 bases. J lost 7 bases, V lost 7 bases, and 9 bases had no gene match. CDR3 length equals 14 residues. The germline CDR1 and CDR2 sequences are MDHEN and SYDVKM. CDR3 region: CASIPWGTGVGYTF. In DNA form, the CDR3 reads TGTGCCAGCATCCCTTGGGGGACAGGGGTTGGCTACACCTTC.

J is TRBJ2-1 and V is TRBV19; TRBD2 agrees at 10 bases. The CDR3 is 17 residues long. CDR1 LNHDA and CDR2 SQIVND come from the germline V gene (reference sequence). With 4 bases clipped from V and 0 bases from J, the junction kept 6 bases outside the gene matches. The chain's CDR3 is CASSTSSGGYSYNEQFF. In nucleotides, the CDR3 is TGTGCCAGTAGTACCTCTAGCGGGGGTTACTCCTACAATGAGCAGTTCTTC.

V usage is TRBV7-2 and J usage is TRBJ2-7; D perhaps matches TRBD2 (6 bases). Trimming left V 0 bases short and J 4 bases short, with 10 bases between. There are 14 residues in the CDR3. Germline CDR1 SGHTA, CDR2 FQGNSA. CDR3 residues: CASSLAGGHYEQYF. CDR3 nucleotide sequence: TGTGCCAGCAGCTTAGCGGGGGGTCATTACGAGCAGTACTTC.

The chain uses TRBV27 and TRBJ1-3; TRBD1 matches 7 bases. The CDR3 runs 16 residues. Germline V gene lookup returns CDR1 MNHEY and CDR2 SMNVEV (reference sequence). Germline trimming cut 5 bases from V and 3 bases from J; bases unmatched to any gene: 10. This chain's CDR3 is CASSPRDRNLGNTIYF. The DNA of the CDR3 is TGTGCCAGCAGTCCAAGGGACAGAAATCTTGGAAACACCATATATTTT.

The rearrangement links TRBV7-9 to TRBJ2-3, with 11 positions matching TRBD1. The CDR3 is made up of 15 amino acids. Looked up from germline, CDR1 is SEHNR and CDR2 is FQNEAQ (reference sequence). Trimming at V came to 4 bases and at J to 4 bases, leaving 4 bases not matched to a gene. The CDR3 bases are TGTGCCAGCAGCTGGAGGACAGGGGGCGCAGATACGCAGTATTTT. It yields the protein CASSWRTGGADTQYF.

The rearrangement links TRBV19 to TRBJ2-5, with D maybe TRBD2 (6 bases). Germline lookup yields CDR1 LNHDA and CDR2 SQIVND (reference sequence). There are 16 residues in the CDR3. V lost 2 bases and J lost 5, with 18 bases in between. CDR3 DNA sequence: TGTGCCAGTAGTATAATAGGGCGGGGTGGGAGTGAGACCCAGTACTTC. Translated: CASSIIGRGGSETQYF.

The V gene is TRBV5-5, the J gene TRBJ1-1; perhaps TRBD1 as D (5 bases). The CDR3 covers 14 residues. The V gene lost 0 bases and the J gene lost 3 bases, with 9 bases spanning the gap. Germline CDR1 is SGHKS and CDR2 is YYEKEE (reference sequence). CDR3 protein: CASSLGGRYTEAFF. As DNA, the CDR3 is TGTGCCAGCAGCTTGGGGGGGAGGTACACTGAAGCTTTCTTT. Looking up the rest from reference TRBV5-5 and TRBJ1-1 gives the full variable domain: DAGVTQSPTHLIKTRGQQVTLRCSPISGHKSVSWYQQVLGQGPQFIFQYYEKEERGRGNFPDRFSARQFPNYSSELNVNALLLGDSALYLCASSLGGRYTEAFFGQGTRLTVV.

V gene TRBV6-2 or TRBV6-3 combines with J gene TRBJ1-1; D remains unclear. CDR1 is MNHEY, CDR2 SVGEGT, per germline. The CDR3 has 11 residues. Trimming left V 2 bases short and J 9 bases short, with 7 bases between. The CDR3 coding sequence is TGTGCCAGCAGTTACCCCAGAAAAGCTTTCTTT. It is translated as CASSYPRKAFF.

The J gene is TRBJ2-7, the V gene TRBV7-2, with 10 bases fitting TRBD1. Trimming cost V 3 bases and J 7 bases; bases outside gene matches: 9. The CDR3 spans 15 residues. Germline V gene sequence: CDR1 SGHTA, CDR2 FQGNSA. The CDR3 here is CASSFGTGAAWEQYF. The CDR3 coding sequence is TGTGCCAGCAGCTTCGGGACAGGGGCAGCGTGGGAGCAGTACTTC. Full variable domain (rest looked up from reference TRBV7-2 and TRBJ2-7): GAGVSQSPSNKVTEKGKDVELRCDPISGHTALYWYRQSLGQGLEFLIYFQGNSAPDKSGLPSDRFSAERTGGSVSTLTIQRTQQEDSAVYLCASSFGTGAAWEQYFGPGTRLTVT.

The V and J genes are TRBV18 and TRBJ1-4; D is unclear. V was clipped by 3 bases and J by 4 bases, with 15 bases between them. Germline loops: CDR1 KGHSH, CDR2 LQKENI. The length of the CDR3 is 16 residues. The CDR3 sequence is CASSPGLQSLNEKLFF. As DNA, the CDR3 is TGTGCCAGCTCACCCGGACTACAAAGTCTTAATGAAAAACTGTTTTTT.

With regard to this clone: This sample includes further DNA sequences coding for the same CDR3. CDR3 protein: CASSQDRFQPQHF. The CDR3 region has the DNA TGTGCCAGCAGCCAAGATCGGTTTCAGCCCCAGCATTTT. This chain uses TRBV3-1 (or the pseudogene TRBV3-2) with TRBJ1-5; no clear D gene. V lost 0 bases, J lost 6 bases, and 6 bases lay in between. CDR3 length equals 13 residues. The germline gives CDR1 LGHDT, CDR2 YNNKEL (reference sequence).

The chain has TRBV6-5 and TRBJ1-1; 8 bases are a match to TRBD1. The CDR3 length is 15 residues. Germline CDR1 reads MNHEY; CDR2 reads SVGAGI. The junction had 6 bases not matched to a gene; V was cut back by 5 bases and J by 1 base. The CDR3 here is CASSPRDRWNTEAFF. The CDR3 coding sequence is TGTGCCAGCAGTCCCCGGGACAGGTGGAACACTGAAGCTTTCTTT.

CDR3 bases: TGCGCCAGCAGAACAGGGGGAGATAGCACTGAAGCTTTCTTT. Protein sequence: CASRTGGDSTEAFF. V usage is TRBV5-1 and J usage is TRBJ1-1; 8 bases are shared with TRBD1. The germline CDR1 and CDR2 sequences are SGHRS and YFSETQ. CDR3 size: 14 residues. The V segment lost 5 bases and the J segment 4 bases; nucleotides outside the gene matches: 7.

This chain connects TRBV12-5 to TRBJ2-2; 15 nucleotides agree with TRBD2. The V segment lost 4 bases and the J segment 5 bases; nucleotides outside the gene matches: 8. The germline CDR1 and CDR2 sequences are LGHNT and FRNRAP. The CDR3 has 18 residues. CDR3 region: CASGSPGLAGGRTGELFF. The DNA for the CDR3 is TGTGCTAGTGGTTCCCCCGGACTAGCGGGGGGGCGGACCGGGGAGCTGTTTTTT.

This chain joins TRBV5-6 and TRBJ1-3; D gene unclear. V lost 3 bases and J 4 bases, leaving 2 bases between the germline ends. This CDR3 comprises 11 residues. Looked up from germline, CDR1 is SGHDT and CDR2 is YYEEEE. CDR3 protein: CASSSGNTIYF. The CDR3 DNA follows: TGTGCCAGCAGCTCCGGAAACACCATATATTTT.